This paragraph reports one T cell receptor (beta chain). Its antigen remains unknown. Profiling relied on immunoSEQ multiplex PCR, and the TCRdb table lists in-frame clones only, not all of them. This sample has roughly 130,000 clones, with more than 85% found just once. The sample originates from a study of cytotoxic CD8 clonotypes in ibrutinib-treated CLL. Study-wide results and limits: Samples from sustained-remission and progressing patients were taken at different times.

Trimming pared 5 bases from V and 2 bases from J, leaving 7 bases between. The germline CDR1 and CDR2 sequences are SEHNR and FQNEAQ (reference sequence). The CDR3 covers 13 residues. The specimen comprised PBMCs, sampled after 12 months of ibrutinib treatment. The genes are TRBV7-9 and TRBJ2-1; D remains unclear. The TCR comes from a human donor with chronic lymphocytic leukemia. The CDR3 coding sequence is TGTGCCAGCAGCCCAAGCGCCTACAATGAGCAGTTCTTC. Amino acids: CASSPSAYNEQFF.